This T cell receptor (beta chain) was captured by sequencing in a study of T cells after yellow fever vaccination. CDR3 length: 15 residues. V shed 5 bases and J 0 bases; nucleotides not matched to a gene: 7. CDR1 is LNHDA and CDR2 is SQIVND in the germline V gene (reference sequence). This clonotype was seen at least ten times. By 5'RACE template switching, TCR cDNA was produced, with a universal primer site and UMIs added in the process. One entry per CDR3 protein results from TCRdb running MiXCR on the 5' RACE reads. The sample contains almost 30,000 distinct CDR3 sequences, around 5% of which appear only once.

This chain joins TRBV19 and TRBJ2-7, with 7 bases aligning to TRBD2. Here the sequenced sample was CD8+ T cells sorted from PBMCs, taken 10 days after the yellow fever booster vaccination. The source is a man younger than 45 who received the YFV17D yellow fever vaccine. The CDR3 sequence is CASSFASSGSYEQYF. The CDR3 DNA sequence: TGTGCCAGTAGTTTCGCTTCTAGCGGCTCCTACGAGCAGTACTTC.